The source of this T cell receptor (beta chain) is a study of early T cells in non-severe SARS-CoV-2 infection. Overall study context: Sequencing targeted bulk RNA from unsorted whole blood, leaving chains unpaired.

The CDR3 extends over 16 amino acids. Trimming cost V 5 bases and J 1 base, with 14 bases left between them. Germline V lookup: CDR1 SNHLY, CDR2 FYNNEI. General study findings and limits: Using VDJdb, the matching emphasized anti-spike CD8 responses while missing private and CD4 specificities.

As part of library construction, unique molecular identifiers were attached to individual cDNA molecules. TCRdb redid the calling of the 5' RACE reads with MiXCR, one entry per CDR3 protein. The sample records some 49,000 distinct CDR3 sequences, 12% being singletons. The sample holds a few counts of this clonotype. Its antigen is still unknown. The sequenced sample was whole blood. This clonotype originated in an adult who was a healthcare worker with PCR-confirmed SARS-CoV-2 infection or an uninfected control (not recorded which). This sequence joins TRBV2 and TRBJ2-2; D may correspond to TRBD1 or TRBD2 (5 bases each). For the CDR3, the DNA is TGTGCCAGCAGTTGGGACCTTCAGGAGAACACCGGGGAGCTGTTTTTT. Translating it yields CASSWDLQENTGELFF.